This is a list of T cell receptor beta chains from one sample in a study of T cells in Graves' hyperthyroidism and ophthalmopathy. TCRdb processed the multiplex PCR reads anew with MiXCR; each CDR3 protein has one entry. The sample yields about 250,000 distinct CDR3 sequences, approximately 20% seen once. Sequencing used blood. These receptors came from a young man with Graves' ophthalmopathy. Each CDR3 is given with its conserved first and last residue. D genes are given only for firm matches. Size is omitted from some rows. Given values are once, few, many or a class for expanded clones.

CDR3 length: 12
clone size: few
V gene: TRBV7-8
D gene: -
J gene: TRBJ2-2
CDR3 protein: CASSPTTGELFF
CDR3 DNA: TGTGCCAGCAGTCCTACCACCGGGGAGCTGTTTTTT

CDR3 length: 15
clone size: -
V gene: TRBV6-5
D gene: TRBD2
J gene: TRBJ2-7
CDR3 protein: CASSYSISGTDEQYF
CDR3 DNA: TGTGCCAGCAGTTACTCGATCAGCGGGACCGACGAGCAGTACTTC

CDR3 length: 17
clone size: -
V gene: TRBV7-2
D gene: -
J gene: TRBJ2-5
CDR3 protein: CASSLRGDYISKETQYF
CDR3 DNA: TGTGCCAGCAGCTTAAGGGGGGACTATATATCTAAAGAGACCCAGTACTTC

CDR3 length: 14
clone size: few
V gene: TRBV27
D gene: -
J gene: TRBJ2-7
CDR3 protein: CASSLSALSYEQYF
CDR3 DNA: TGTGCCAGCAGTTTATCGGCACTTAGCTACGAGCAGTACTTC

CDR3 length: 15
clone size: many
V gene: TRBV3-1
D gene: -
J gene: TRBJ1-1
CDR3 protein: CASTTGAPSNTEAFF
CDR3 DNA: TGTGCCAGCACCACCGGGGCCCCCTCGAACACTGAAGCTTTCTTT

CDR3 length: 15
clone size: few
V gene: TRBV10-3
D gene: -
J gene: TRBJ1-5
CDR3 protein: CAISGEDWGWQPQHF
CDR3 DNA: TGTGCCATCAGTGGAGAGGATTGGGGTTGGCAGCCCCAGCATTTT

CDR3 length: 13
clone size: -
V gene: TRBV10-3
D gene: -
J gene: TRBJ2-1
CDR3 protein: CAISEYPLNEQFF
CDR3 DNA: TGTGCCATCAGTGAGTACCCCCTCAATGAGCAGTTCTTC

CDR3 length: 14
clone size: many
V gene: TRBV18
D gene: -
J gene: TRBJ1-1
CDR3 protein: CASSPLEGLRQAFF
CDR3 DNA: TGTGCCAGCTCACCACTGGAAGGACTCCGACAGGCTTTCTTT

CDR3 length: 19
clone size: -
V gene: TRBV9
D gene: TRBD2
J gene: TRBJ2-1
CDR3 protein: CASSQSGASGRAPYNEQFF
CDR3 DNA: TGTGCCAGCAGTCAAAGCGGGGCTAGCGGGAGGGCCCCCTACAATGAGCAGTTCTTC

CDR3 length: 15
clone size: few
V gene: TRBV7-9
D gene: TRBD1
J gene: TRBJ2-5
CDR3 protein: CASSRGTGEYVTQYF
CDR3 DNA: TGTGCCAGCAGCCGGGGGACAGGGGAGTATGTGACCCAGTACTTC

CDR3 length: 13
clone size: many
V gene: TRBV2
D gene: -
J gene: TRBJ2-7
CDR3 protein: CASSDSGRREQYF
CDR3 DNA: TGTGCCAGCAGTGATTCGGGCAGGCGTGAGCAGTACTTC

CDR3 length: 15
clone size: few
V gene: TRBV19
D gene: -
J gene: TRBJ1-5
CDR3 protein: CASSIQGDSNQPQHF
CDR3 DNA: TGTGCCAGTAGTATCCAGGGAGATAGCAATCAGCCCCAGCATTTT

CDR3 length: 16
clone size: -
V gene: TRBV9
D gene: -
J gene: TRBJ2-3
CDR3 protein: CASSVDLSGGTDTQYF
CDR3 DNA: TGTGCCAGCAGCGTAGATTTGAGCGGAGGCACAGATACGCAGTATTTT

CDR3 length: 15
clone size: many
V gene: TRBV2
D gene: TRBD2
J gene: TRBJ2-1
CDR3 protein: CASRAGLAAYNEQFF
CDR3 DNA: TGTGCCAGCAGGGCGGGACTAGCGGCCTACAATGAGCAGTTCTTC

CDR3 length: 15
clone size: -
V gene: TRBV6-1
D gene: TRBD2
J gene: TRBJ2-3
CDR3 protein: CASKGLAGRADTQYF
CDR3 DNA: TGTGCCAGCAAGGGACTAGCGGGAAGGGCAGATACGCAGTATTTT

CDR3 length: 14
clone size: few
V gene: TRBV6-1
D gene: TRBD1
J gene: TRBJ1-6
CDR3 protein: CASSVQGGGSPLHF
CDR3 DNA: TGTGCCAGCAGTGTACAGGGGGGAGGTTCACCCCTCCACTTT

CDR3 length: 15
clone size: many
V gene: TRBV9
D gene: -
J gene: TRBJ2-1
CDR3 protein: CASNQPGRANNEQFF
CDR3 DNA: TGTGCCAGCAACCAACCAGGGAGAGCAAACAATGAGCAGTTCTTC

CDR3 length: 19
clone size: -
V gene: TRBV4-1
D gene: -
J gene: TRBJ1-1
CDR3 protein: CASSQDWGRILGVNTEAFF
CDR3 DNA: TGCGCCAGCAGCCAAGATTGGGGGAGGATTCTCGGGGTGAACACTGAAGCTTTCTTT

CDR3 length: 12
clone size: -
V gene: TRBV10-3
D gene: -
J gene: TRBJ1-1
CDR3 protein: CAIRGGDTEAFF
CDR3 DNA: TGTGCCATCAGGGGGGGGGACACTGAAGCTTTCTTT

CDR3 length: 12
clone size: few
V gene: TRBV29-1
D gene: -
J gene: TRBJ1-4
CDR3 protein: CSVGRLNEKLFF
CDR3 DNA: TGCAGCGTCGGACGGCTTAATGAAAAACTGTTTTTT